The present T cell receptor (beta chain) was sequenced within a study of T-cell memory formation after mild COVID-19. Study details: Largely, the TCR clusters proved donor specific. Study results and limitations: A balance of CD4 and CD8 characterized clones contracting day 15 to 85, whereas later expanders leaned CD4+.

Germline loops: CDR1 SGHRS, CDR2 YFSETQ. V dropped 4 bases and J dropped 4 bases, with 14 bases sitting between them. The CDR3 sequence is 15 residues long. This clonotype was counted a few times. Its cognate antigen is unknown. In TCRdb, the 5' RACE reads were re-called with MiXCR into one record per CDR3 protein. The repertoire includes about 280,000 distinct CDR3 sequences, 8% to 9% of them detected once, and under 25% sits in the top ten. The gene calls are TRBV5-1 and TRBJ2-2, with D maybe TRBD2 (6 bases). This receptor was taken from a man aged 18 to 29 who had mild COVID-19 (a few samples of this study predate the infection). Cell type and time point are not known. The sequenced sample consisted of PBMCs or a T cell subset sorted from them (not recorded which). CDR3 sequence reads: CASSSAGLPTGELFF. In DNA, the CDR3 is TGCGCCAGCAGCAGTGCGGGGCTACCCACCGGGGAGCTGTTTTTT.